These 19 T cell receptor beta chains originate from one sample sequenced in a study of shared clonotypes between healthy human individuals. Generated by immunoSEQ multiplex PCR, the TCRdb table keeps only in-frame clones and is missing some. Of about 2.1 million clones in the sample, around 93% are singletons; the top ten hold over 1.5%. Terminally differentiated effector memory CD45RA+ cells were left out of the naive CD8 fraction, which was CD45RO-negative and positively selected for CCR7. The sequenced material came from naive CD8+ T cells from PBMCs. The receptor source for this set is a man in his late teens or twenties in good health. Some clones in this sample may be carry-over from other donors' samples.

The chain links TRBV7-3 to TRBJ1-1, with D possibly TRBD1 on 5 matching bases. Deletions cut 4 bases from V and 7 bases from J, with 16 bases between. The CDR3 runs to 14 residues. In germline, CDR1 is SGHTA, CDR2 FQGTGA. The CDR3 region has the DNA TGTGCCAGCAGCTCCGACGGGACCAACGGTGAAGCTTTCTTT. As protein: CASSSDGTNGEAFF.

Regarding this clone: The same CDR3 also results from other DNA sequences found in this sample. The chain links TRBV6-5 to TRBJ2-7, with 8 bases aligning to TRBD1. Germline-derived CDR1 and CDR2 are MNHEY and SVGAGI. Losses at the gene ends were 2 bases for V and 3 bases for J; bases not matched to a gene: 0. The CDR3 contains 13 residues. The CDR3 nucleotides are TGTGCCAGCAGTTACACAGGGGGCTACGAGCAGTACTTC. It yields the protein CASSYTGGYEQYF.

This chain links TRBV5-1 with TRBJ2-1; 12 nucleotides agree with TRBD1. The CDR3 covers 18 residues. V was clipped by 4 bases and J by 1 base; unmatched bases: 9. Germline V gene sequence: CDR1 SGHRS, CDR2 YFSETQ. CDR3 sequence reads: CASSTGQGAVLSYNEQFF. CDR3 nucleotide sequence: TGCGCCAGCAGCACGGGACAGGGGGCTGTTCTATCCTACAATGAGCAGTTCTTC.

This clone came up once. The chain uses TRBV9 and TRBJ1-2; no clear D gene. Trimming took off 2 bases at V and 2 bases at J, with 7 bases between the two ends. Germline CDR1 reads SGDLS; CDR2 reads YYNGEE. This CDR3 has 13 amino acids. Written as DNA, the CDR3 is TGTGCCAGCAGCGTCCAGGAGAACTATGGCTACACCTTC. Protein sequence: CASSVQENYGYTF.

To note about this clone: Other DNA sequences in the sample encode the same CDR3. The chain carries TRBV19 and TRBJ2-7; D gene uncertain. The ends were cut back, 5 bases at V and 1 base at J, with 9 bases in the middle. The CDR3 has 13 residues. The V gene's germline CDR1 is LNHDA and CDR2 SQIVND (reference sequence). DNA for the CDR3: TGTGCCAGTAGTGTCCGGGTTTCCTACGAGCAGTACTTC. Protein sequence: CASSVRVSYEQYF.

This clone came up once. This chain links TRBV5-4 with TRBJ2-7, with D perhaps given as TRBD1 or TRBD2 (5 bases each). Trimming removed 3 bases from V and 2 bases from J, with 12 bases in between. Germline V gene data show CDR1 as SGHNT and CDR2 as YYREEE (reference sequence). The CDR3 loop spans 14 amino acids. In DNA, the CDR3 is TGTGCCAGCAGCTCCTGGGACGGGGCCTACGAGCAGTACTTC. Translated: CASSSWDGAYEQYF. The full variable domain, its missing parts supplied by reference TRBV5-4 and TRBJ2-7, is ETGVTQSPTHLIKTRGQQVTLRCSSQSGHNTVSWYQQALGQGPQFIFQYYREEENGRGNFPPRFSGLQFPNYSSELNVNALELDDSALYLCASSSWDGAYEQYFGPGTRLTVT.

This chain connects TRBV7-9 to TRBJ2-3, with D hard to call. This CDR3 spans 16 amino acids. V shed 3 bases and J shed 2 bases, with 15 bases lying between them. Germline CDR1 reads SEHNR; CDR2 reads FQNEAQ (reference sequence). The DNA of the CDR3 is TGTGCCAGCAGCTTTGGTGGCGGCTCTTCCACAGATACGCAGTATTTT. Its translation: CASSFGGGSSTDTQYF.

The chain uses TRBV4-3 and TRBJ1-2, with unresolved D. The CDR3 length is 15 residues. The V end lost 1 base, the J end lost 4 bases, and 13 bases lay between the germline ends. CDR1 and CDR2 from the germline V gene are LGHNA and YSLEER. The CDR3 sequence: CASSQGSSVVYGYTF. The DNA of the CDR3 is TGCGCCAGCAGCCAAGGCAGCAGTGTCGTCTATGGCTACACCTTC.

This chain connects TRBV10-2 to TRBJ1-5; weak D call: TRBD1 (5 bases). The CDR3 extends over 14 amino acids. V was cut by 6 bases and J by 3 bases, with 12 bases left in between. CDR1 and CDR2 (germline): WSHSY, SAAADI. The CDR3 DNA reads TGCGCCAGCAGACCTCGAGGGGCCAATCAGCCCCAGCATTTT. Translating gives CASRPRGANQPQHF.

Note on this clone: Other DNA sequences of this sample code for an identical CDR3. V is TRBV9 and J is TRBJ1-1; 7 positions match TRBD1. From germline, CDR1 is SGDLS and CDR2 YYNGEE. V dropped 2 bases and J dropped 0; count of bases not matched to a gene: 4. The CDR3 has 15 amino acids. In nucleotides, the CDR3 is TGTGCCAGCAGCGTTGGTCAGGGGGTGAACACTGAAGCTTTCTTT. Its protein product is CASSVGQGVNTEAFF.

This clone was counted only a few times. The chain carries TRBV4-1 and TRBJ1-2, with 12 positions matching TRBD1. The CDR3 contains 13 residues. The trim removed 8 bases at V and 8 bases at J, leaving 6 bases unmatched. CDR1 MGHRA and CDR2 YSYEKL come from the germline V gene. The CDR3 bases are TGCGCCAGCCTGGGACAGGGGGCGGTCGGCTACACCTTC. It specifies CASLGQGAVGYTF.

The rearrangement uses TRBV18 and TRBJ2-7; no reliable D call. CDR3 size: 20 residues. V was trimmed by 6 bases and J by 1 base, leaving 31 bases between them. CDR1 and CDR2 (germline): KGHSH, LQKENI. DNA for the CDR3: TGTGCCAGCTCCTCTATCCCACCGTACCAAGAAGGCACATCTTCCTACGAGCAGTACTTC. Its translation is CASSSIPPYQEGTSSYEQYF. The whole variable domain, filled in from reference TRBV18 and TRBJ2-7, reads NAGVMQNPRHLVRRRGQEARLRCSPMKGHSHVYWYRQLPEEGLKFMVYLQKENIIDESGMPKERFSAEFPKEGPSILRIQQVVRGDSAAYFCASSSIPPYQEGTSSYEQYFGPGTRLTVT.

The gene calls are TRBV7-3 and TRBJ2-1; 9 positions match TRBD2. The CDR3 totals 17 residues. Germline CDR1 reads SGHTA; CDR2 reads FQGTGA. The V segment lost 2 bases and the J segment 6 bases; nucleotides outside the gene matches: 11. Here the CDR3 reads CASSLAPGLAPLNEQFF. Written as DNA, the CDR3 is TGTGCCAGCAGCTTAGCTCCGGGACTAGCACCCCTCAATGAGCAGTTCTTC. Full variable domain (rest looked up from reference TRBV7-3 and TRBJ2-1): GAGVSQTPSNKVTEKGKYVELRCDPISGHTALYWYRQSLGQGPEFLIYFQGTGAADDSGLPNDRFFAVRPEGSVSTLKIQRTERGDSAVYLCASSLAPGLAPLNEQFFGPGTRLTVL.

The chain joins TRBV6-5 to TRBJ2-7; TRBD1 matches at 9 bases. This CDR3 has 15 amino acids. J lost 0 bases, V lost 9 bases, and 9 bases had no gene match. Germline lookup yields CDR1 MNHEY and CDR2 SVGAGI. This CDR3 reads CASRGTGGFSYEQYF. As DNA, the CDR3 is TGTGCCAGTAGAGGTACAGGGGGCTTCTCCTACGAGCAGTACTTC.

The chain couples TRBV7-9 to TRBJ2-5; D might be TRBD2 (6 bases). Trimming removed 3 bases at V and 5 bases at J, with 10 bases between. The V gene's germline CDR1 is SEHNR and CDR2 FQNEAQ (reference sequence). The CDR3 loop spans 13 amino acids. In DNA, the CDR3 is TGTGCCAGCAGCTTCAGCGGGCCGGAGACCCAGTACTTC. Protein sequence: CASSFSGPETQYF.

V is TRBV27 and J is TRBJ2-5; 8 positions match TRBD1. The ends lost 5 bases at V and 4 bases at J; junction bases unmatched: 6. CDR3 length: 14 amino acids. Germline assignment: CDR1 MNHEY and CDR2 SMNVEV (reference sequence). The CDR3 is CASSPTGEAETQYF. The CDR3 DNA follows: TGTGCCAGCAGTCCGACAGGGGAGGCAGAGACCCAGTACTTC.

The chain employs TRBV4-3 and TRBJ2-2; D remains unclear. There are 16 residues in the CDR3. Germline lookup yields CDR1 LGHNA and CDR2 YSLEER. Deletions cut 1 base from V and 2 bases from J, with 11 bases between. The CDR3 loop is CASSQVVRGNTGELFF. For the CDR3, the DNA is TGCGCCAGCAGCCAAGTGGTCCGCGGAAACACCGGGGAGCTGTTTTTT.

This clone was observed a single time. This sequence joins TRBV25-1 and TRBJ1-4; D not certain. Trimming shortened V by 4 bases and J by 5 bases, and 8 bases separated the two germline ends. Germline CDR1 is MGHDK and CDR2 is SYGVNS. The CDR3 covers 13 residues. The CDR3 here is CASSASLNEKLFF. CDR3 in DNA: TGTGCCAGCAGTGCCTCTTTAAATGAAAAACTGTTTTTT.

The chain combines TRBV27 with TRBJ1-1; D possibly corresponds to TRBD1 (5 bases). The V gene lost 5 bases and the J gene lost 9 bases, with 13 bases spanning the gap. The CDR3 consists of 12 residues. CDR1 and CDR2 (germline): MNHEY, SMNVEV (reference sequence). As DNA, the CDR3 is TGTGCCAGCAGTCCAACCGGGACGAAAGCTTTCTTT. Translated, it gives CASSPTGTKAFF.